One sample yielded the 18 T cell receptor beta chains listed below, sequenced in a study of lymphopenia after photon versus proton radiotherapy. The table came from immunoSEQ multiplex PCR; TCRdb's copy has only in-frame clones and leaves some out. The sample consists of roughly 64,000 clones, around 87% of them appearing once. The material sequenced was peripheral blood, taken from a patient treated with proton-based radiotherapy. The receptors shown here come from an elderly man with esophageal cancer.

The chain has TRBV10-3 and TRBJ1-5; 7 positions agree with TRBD1. The CDR3 loop spans 13 amino acids. J gave up 5 bases and V 4 bases, and 2 bases lay outside the gene matches. The germline V gene has CDR1 ENHRY and CDR2 SYGVKD. The CDR3 nucleotides read TGTGCCATCAGTGGGGACAGTTATCAGCCCCAGCATTTT. Translating gives CAISGDSYQPQHF.

This clone was observed a single time. The rearrangement links TRBV7-2 to TRBJ2-7; the match to TRBD2 covers 10 bases. V shed 3 bases, J shed 4 bases, and the junction held 6 bases outside the gene matches. There are 15 residues in the CDR3. Germline CDR1 reads SGHTA; CDR2 reads FQGNSA. CDR3 loop: CASSFGTSVSYEQYF. CDR3 coding DNA: TGTGCCAGCAGCTTCGGGACTAGCGTGAGTTACGAGCAGTACTTC. The whole variable domain, remainder taken from reference TRBV7-2 and TRBJ2-7, is GAGVSQSPSNKVTEKGKDVELRCDPISGHTALYWYRQSLGQGLEFLIYFQGNSAPDKSGLPSDRFSAERTGGSVSTLTIQRTQQEDSAVYLCASSFGTSVSYEQYFGPGTRLTVT.

The V gene is TRBV2, the J gene TRBJ1-2; 8 bases agree with TRBD1. After removal of 3 bases from V and 8 bases from J, the junction contained 5 bases not matched to a gene. The CDR3 totals 13 residues. The germline V gene encodes CDR1 SNHLY and CDR2 FYNNEI. The CDR3 loop is CASSDQGAGGYTF. The CDR3 nucleotides are TGTGCCAGCAGTGACCAGGGGGCAGGAGGCTACACCTTC.

For the CDR3, the DNA is TGTGCCAGCAGCACTCTAGCGGGGACGAGGGAGCAGTACTTC. As protein: CASSTLAGTREQYF. The V and J genes are TRBV7-2 and TRBJ2-7; 9 nucleotides line up with TRBD2. Germline V gives CDR1 SGHTA, CDR2 FQGNSA. CDR3 length: 14 residues. Trimming removed 5 bases from V and 7 bases from J; junction bases left unmatched: 9.

The chain employs TRBV4-3 and TRBJ2-7, with TRBD2 identical over 7 bases. The V segment lost 0 bases and the J segment 0 bases; nucleotides outside the gene matches: 5. The CDR3 is 16 amino acids. From germline, CDR1 is LGHNA and CDR2 YSLEER. The CDR3 DNA follows: TGCGCCAGCAGCCAAGATATCGGGGGGAGCTCCTACGAGCAGTACTTC. This codes for CASSQDIGGSSYEQYF.

The J gene is TRBJ1-2, the V gene TRBV20-1; D not resolved. V was trimmed by 6 bases and J by 8 bases, leaving 10 bases between them. Germline V CDR1 and CDR2: DFQATT, SNEGSKA (reference sequence). The CDR3 length is 10 residues. The CDR3 protein is CSAYSLGYTF. The CDR3, as DNA: TGCAGTGCCTACAGCCTAGGCTACACCTTC.

V and J are TRBV5-1 and TRBJ1-1; tentatively, D is TRBD1 (5 bases). Germline V CDR1 and CDR2: SGHRS, YFSETQ. This CDR3 is 17 amino acids long. Trimming shortened V by 0 bases and J by 0 bases, and 15 bases separated the two germline ends. The CDR3 spells CASSLGLGGLMNTEAFF. CDR3 bases: TGCGCCAGCAGCTTGGGGCTGGGGGGTTTGATGAACACTGAAGCTTTCTTT.

The chain recombines TRBV18 with TRBJ2-3; 13 nucleotides agree with TRBD2. Germline-derived CDR1 and CDR2 are KGHSH and LQKENI. This CDR3 region has 16 residues. V lost 3 bases, J lost 5 bases, and 5 bases stayed unmatched. DNA of the CDR3: TGTGCCAGCTCACCTAACGGACTAGCGGGGGTAGATACGCAGTATTTT. Protein: CASSPNGLAGVDTQYF.

The rearrangement uses TRBV11-2 and TRBJ2-5; D gene unclear. This CDR3 is built from 13 residues. The V gene's germline CDR1 is SGHAT and CDR2 FQNNGV. With 3 bases removed from V and 4 bases from J, the gap between germline ends came to 9 bases. This CDR3 reads CASSFTGIETQYF. The CDR3 DNA follows: TGTGCCAGCAGCTTTACTGGGATAGAGACCCAGTACTTC.

The J gene is TRBJ2-1, the V gene TRBV7-9; 8 bases map to TRBD1. Trimming at V came to 5 bases and at J to 7 bases, leaving 7 bases not matched to a gene. Germline CDR1 reads SEHNR; CDR2 reads FQNEAQ (reference sequence). This CDR3 region has 14 residues. The chain's CDR3 is CASSPGTGRNEQFF. The DNA for the CDR3 is TGTGCCAGCAGCCCCGGGACAGGTCGGAATGAGCAGTTCTTC.

This clone appeared a single time. V and J are TRBV7-9 and TRBJ2-1; D not certain. CDR1 and CDR2 from the germline V gene are SEHNR and FQNEAQ (reference sequence). The CDR3 sequence is 14 residues long. The ends were cut back, 3 bases at V and 3 bases at J, with 9 bases in the middle. The CDR3 DNA reads as TGTGCCAGCAGCTTCCCTGGTCGCTACAATGAGCAGTTCTTC. This gives the protein CASSFPGRYNEQFF.

The chain recombines TRBV5-1 with TRBJ2-5; no firm D call. The germline V gene encodes CDR1 SGHRS and CDR2 YFSETQ. There are 13 residues in the CDR3. The V end was cut by 6 bases, the J end by 1 base, with 10 bases between. In DNA form, the CDR3 reads TGCGCCAGCACGGGCAGTCCCCAAGAGACCCAGTACTTC. Protein sequence: CASTGSPQETQYF.

This clone was counted only a few times. The chain employs TRBV29-1 and TRBJ1-1; D remains unclear. CDR1 is SQVTM and CDR2 is ANQGSEA in the germline V gene. Trimming stripped 4 bases from V and 3 bases from J, with 6 bases between. CDR3 length: 11 residues. CDR3 in DNA: TGCAGCGTTGGATTAGACACTGAAGCTTTCTTT. Translation: CSVGLDTEAFF.

The V gene is TRBV6-5, the J gene TRBJ2-4, with 10 bases aligning to TRBD2. With V trimmed by 0 bases and J by 7 bases, 6 bases remained unmatched. The CDR3 runs 16 residues. CDR1 MNHEY and CDR2 SVGAGI come from the germline V gene. The CDR3 region is CASSYSLAGALNIQYF. The CDR3 nucleotides are TGTGCCAGCAGTTACTCGCTAGCGGGAGCTCTGAACATTCAGTACTTC.

The V gene is TRBV11-1, the J gene TRBJ1-2; possibly TRBD1 for D (6 bases). V lost 7 bases and J 0 bases, leaving 12 bases between the germline ends. The CDR3 has 14 amino acids. CDR1 is SGHAT and CDR2 is FQDESV in the germline V gene (reference sequence). The CDR3 DNA reads as TGTGCCAGCAACGACAGGAAGACTAACTATGGCTACACCTTC. Its translation is CASNDRKTNYGYTF.

The CDR3 coding sequence is TGCAGCGTTGAGGGGGGGACAGGTTTTAACGAGCAGTACTTC. Its protein product is CSVEGGTGFNEQYF. This chain joins TRBV29-1 and TRBJ2-7; TRBD1 is a possible D gene (8 bases). V dropped 3 bases and J dropped 5 bases, with 17 bases sitting between them. Germline CDR1 SQVTM, CDR2 ANQGSEA. The CDR3 spans 14 residues.

The gene calls are TRBV6-6 and TRBJ1-4; perhaps TRBD1 as D (6 bases). The germline V and J ends were trimmed by 5 bases and 3 bases, with 13 bases remaining between them. CDR3 length: 15 amino acids. Germline values: CDR1 MNHNY, CDR2 SVGAGI (reference sequence). The CDR3 bases are TGTGCCAGCAGTACCCTACAGGGTGCTAATGAAAAACTGTTTTTT. Its protein is CASSTLQGANEKLFF.

The rearrangement uses TRBV10-2 and TRBJ1-1; D gene uncertain. Germline CDR1 reads WSHSY; CDR2 reads SAAADI. This CDR3 spans 11 amino acids. The germline V and J ends were trimmed by 10 bases and 5 bases, with 11 bases remaining between them. The CDR3 DNA reads as TGCGCCATCCTCCCTTGGACTGAAGCTTTCTTT. Amino acids: CAILPWTEAFF.